The 24 T cell receptor beta chains below were found in one sample sequenced in a study of CD8 T cells in Susac syndrome. Roughly 0.45 to 1 ug RNA was reverse transcribed with random hexamers. MiXCR, applied by TCRdb to the immunoSEQ multiplex PCR reads, yields one record per CDR3 protein. The sample comprises about 120,000 distinct CDR3 sequences, around 94% of which are singletons, and more than 0.25% rests with the top ten. Sequencing was done on a sample of CD8+ T cells from PBMCs. All receptors come from a human donor with Susac syndrome.

The V and J genes are TRBV20-1 and TRBJ2-7; TRBD2 aligns across 15 bases. The CDR3 runs to 17 residues. J gave up 2 bases and V 5 bases, and 10 bases lay outside the gene matches. In germline, CDR1 is DFQATT, CDR2 SNEGSKA (reference sequence). The CDR3 DNA reads as TGCAGTGCTTGGGGACTAGCGGGGGGACGGGGAGCCTACGAGCAGTACTTC. Translated, it gives CSAWGLAGGRGAYEQYF.

V usage is TRBV7-9 and J usage is TRBJ2-4; D gene uncertain. V lost 0 bases, J lost 0 bases, and 9 bases lay in between. In germline, CDR1 is SEHNR, CDR2 FQNEAQ (reference sequence). CDR3 size: 16 residues. The DNA of the CDR3 is TGTGCCAGCAGCTTAGCCCCGCGCCTAGCCAAAAACATTCAGTACTTC. Its translation is CASSLAPRLAKNIQYF. The whole variable domain, remainder taken from reference TRBV7-9 and TRBJ2-4, is DTGVSQNPRHKITKRGQNVTFRCDPISEHNRLYWYRQTLGQGPEFLTYFQNEAQLEKSRLLSDRFSAERPKGSFSTLEIQRTEQGDSAMYLCASSLAPRLAKNIQYFGAGTRLSVL.

V gene TRBV30 combines with J gene TRBJ1-1, with D perhaps matching TRBD1 (5 bases). Germline V gives CDR1 GTSNPN, CDR2 SVGIG (reference sequence). The CDR3 length is 14 residues. Trimming removed 0 bases from V and 5 bases from J, with 13 bases in between. The DNA for the CDR3 is TGTGCCTGGAGTGTCTGGGGGGAACAGACTGAAGCTTTCTTT. This sequence encodes CAWSVWGEQTEAFF.

The chain recombines TRBV7-9 with TRBJ2-7; D call uncertain. This CDR3 comprises 12 residues. Germline-derived CDR1 and CDR2 are SEHNR and FQNEAQ (reference sequence). V was trimmed by 5 bases and J by 7 bases, leaving 12 bases between them. The CDR3 loop is CASSPPSPEQYF. For the CDR3, the DNA is TGTGCCAGCAGCCCCCCCTCCCCGGAGCAGTACTTC.

CDR3 in amino acids: CASSEWHTQETQYF. CDR3 DNA sequence: TGTGCCAGCAGTGAATGGCATACCCAAGAGACCCAGTACTTC. The gene calls are TRBV25-1 and TRBJ2-5; D is unresolved. Trimming removed 1 base from V and 1 base from J, with 7 bases in between. Germline-derived CDR1 and CDR2 are MGHDK and SYGVNS. The CDR3 length is 14 residues. Supplemented by reference TRBV25-1 and TRBJ2-5, the full variable domain reads EADIYQTPRYLVIGTGKKITLECSQTMGHDKMYWYQQDPGMELHLIHYSYGVNSTEKGDLSSESTVSRIRTEHFPLTLESARPSHTSQYLCASSEWHTQETQYFGPGTRLLVL.

The chain links TRBV29-1 to TRBJ2-5; 7 bases line up with TRBD1. Germline CDR1 is SQVTM and CDR2 is ANQGSEA. The CDR3 has 13 residues. After removal of 3 bases from V and 4 bases from J, the junction contained 5 bases not matched to a gene. This chain's CDR3 is CSVETGTAETQYF. The CDR3 DNA follows: TGCAGCGTTGAGACGGGGACAGCAGAGACCCAGTACTTC.

The chain joins TRBV12-3 or TRBV12-4 to TRBJ2-7, with 7 bases aligning to TRBD2. After removal of 7 bases from V and 6 bases from J, the junction contained 6 bases not matched to a gene. The CDR3 is 12 residues long. In DNA, the CDR3 is TGTGCCAGCACCCCATCGGGGGGCGAGCAGTACTTC. Its translation is CASTPSGGEQYF.

The V gene is TRBV7-8, the J gene TRBJ2-1; possible D gene TRBD1, 5 bases. CDR3 length: 14 residues. The germline gives CDR1 SGHVS, CDR2 FQNEAQ. V was pared by 0 bases and J by 8 bases, with 11 bases between. CDR3 loop: CASSLAVGAYEQFF. CDR3 nucleotide sequence: TGTGCCAGCAGCTTAGCAGTAGGGGCCTATGAGCAGTTCTTC.

The chain employs TRBV9 and TRBJ1-2; D unresolved. Trimming shortened V by 0 bases and J by 4 bases, and 16 bases separated the two germline ends. The germline gives CDR1 SGDLS, CDR2 YYNGEE. The CDR3 is made up of 16 amino acids. The CDR3 DNA sequence: TGTGCCAGCAGCGTAGAAGGCTCTCCACGGATCTATGGCTACACCTTC. This sequence encodes CASSVEGSPRIYGYTF.

The rearrangement uses TRBV4-1 and TRBJ1-1; 8 bases match TRBD1. CDR1 and CDR2 (germline): MGHRA, YSYEKL. This CDR3 is built from 15 residues. V gave up 0 bases and J gave up 11 bases; unmatched junction bases: 11. The CDR3, as DNA: TGCGCCAGCAGCCAAGACCCGGGACAGGTCATTTTCGCTTTCTTT. Translating it yields CASSQDPGQVIFAFF.

V and J are TRBV14 and TRBJ2-7; D perhaps matches TRBD2 (6 bases). This CDR3 comprises 16 residues. Germline V lookup: CDR1 SGHDN, CDR2 FVKESK. The ends were cut back, 0 bases at V and 5 bases at J, with 17 bases in the middle. The CDR3, as DNA: TGTGCCAGCAGCCAAGATACGATTCGGGGGACCCACGAGCAGTACTTC. Translation: CASSQDTIRGTHEQYF.

This clonotype was counted between two and nine times. The chain carries TRBV14 and TRBJ2-7; no reliable D call. Deletions cut 1 base from V and 6 bases from J, with 7 bases between. The CDR3 length is 12 residues. Germline V gives CDR1 SGHDN, CDR2 FVKESK. The CDR3 nucleotides read TGTGCCAGCAGCCAAGGGATTGCCGAGCAGTACTTC. Its translation: CASSQGIAEQYF.

The CDR3 loop is CASSDLAGGLDTQYF. Here the CDR3 DNA reads TGTGCCAGCAGTGACTTAGCGGGGGGGCTAGATACGCAGTATTTT. The chain recombines TRBV6-4 with TRBJ2-3, with 11 positions matching TRBD2. Per germline, CDR1 MRHNA and CDR2 SNTAGT. The V gene end was trimmed by 1 base and the J gene end by 5 bases; junction bases not matched to a gene: 2. The CDR3 has 15 residues.

This chain connects TRBV2 to TRBJ2-2; no clear D. V lost 4 bases to trimming and J lost 7 bases, with 19 bases between them. The CDR3 has 16 amino acids. CDR1 and CDR2 (germline): SNHLY, FYNNEI. CDR3 residues: CASSVTLDPTLGELFF. The CDR3 DNA reads TGTGCCAGCAGTGTGACATTGGACCCAACCCTCGGGGAGCTGTTTTTT.

V usage is TRBV7-9 and J usage is TRBJ2-5; D gene uncertain. V dropped 2 bases and J dropped 3 bases, with 10 bases sitting between them. The germline gives CDR1 SEHNR, CDR2 FQNEAQ (reference sequence). This CDR3 comprises 14 residues. CDR3 in DNA: TGTGCCAGCAGCTTACCGGGCAGGAAAGAGACCCAGTACTTC. It translates to CASSLPGRKETQYF.

About this clonotype: One end of the junction varies from germline; a read error may be responsible. The rearrangement joins TRBV29-1 to TRBJ2-1; maybe TRBD2 (6 bases). This CDR3 spans 10 amino acids. Per the germline V gene, CDR1 is SQVTM and CDR2 is ANQGSEA. The CDR3 is CSVEEGLDFF. The CDR3 region has the DNA TGCAGCGTTGAGGAGGGGTTAGATTTTTTC.

The V gene is TRBV29-1, the J gene TRBJ2-6; a possible D gene is TRBD2 (5 bases). The CDR3 contains 15 residues. V shed 3 bases and J shed 0 bases, with 9 bases lying between them. Per the germline V gene, CDR1 is SQVTM and CDR2 is ANQGSEA. The CDR3 DNA reads TGCAGCGTTGAGAGGGCTAGCTCTGGGGCCAACGTCCTGACTTTC. It translates to CSVERASSGANVLTF.

V and J are TRBV4-1 and TRBJ2-1; TRBD1 matches at 12 bases. V lost 6 bases to trimming and J lost 6 bases; unmatched junction nucleotides: 9. CDR1 MGHRA and CDR2 YSYEKL come from the germline V gene. The CDR3 sequence is 16 residues long. Written as DNA, the CDR3 is TGCGCCAGCAGGAGGACCGGGACAGGGGGCCCCAATGAGCAGTTCTTC. It codes for CASRRTGTGGPNEQFF.

This rearrangement joins TRBV5-4 to TRBJ2-7, with D hard to call. Germline loops: CDR1 SGHNT, CDR2 YYREEE (reference sequence). The CDR3 loop spans 12 amino acids. Trimming removed 4 bases at V and 6 bases at J, with 11 bases between. CDR3 amino acids: CASSLSVGEQYF. The CDR3 DNA reads as TGTGCCAGCAGCCTCTCCGTGGGCGAGCAGTACTTC. Variable domain in full (rest from reference TRBV5-4 and TRBJ2-7): ETGVTQSPTHLIKTRGQQVTLRCSSQSGHNTVSWYQQALGQGPQFIFQYYREEENGRGNFPPRFSGLQFPNYSSELNVNALELDDSALYLCASSLSVGEQYFGPGTRLTVT.

This chain joins TRBV9 and TRBJ2-3; 13 bases fit TRBD2. J gave up 7 bases and V 0 bases, and 2 bases lay outside the gene matches. The CDR3 covers 15 residues. CDR1 is SGDLS, CDR2 YYNGEE, per germline. CDR3 residues: CASSVGTSGGYTQYF. The DNA for the CDR3 is TGTGCCAGCAGCGTAGGGACTAGCGGGGGATATACGCAGTATTTT.

The rearrangement joins TRBV13 to TRBJ2-4; D is uncertain. The CDR3 sequence is 13 residues long. Looked up from germline, CDR1 is PRHDT and CDR2 is FYEKMQ (reference sequence). V gave up 4 bases and J gave up 5 bases, with 9 bases separating them. CDR3 loop: CASSSRSQNIQYF. CDR3 sequence (DNA): TGTGCCAGCAGCTCCAGGAGCCAAAACATTCAGTACTTC.

This chain joins TRBV7-9 and TRBJ2-2, with 7 positions matching TRBD2. The germline V gene encodes CDR1 SEHNR and CDR2 FQNEAQ (reference sequence). The CDR3 has 11 amino acids. CDR3 sequence reads: CVRGDTGELFF. In DNA form, the CDR3 reads TGTGTCCGGGGGGACACCGGGGAGCTGTTTTTT.

V usage is TRBV12-3 or TRBV12-4 and J usage is TRBJ2-3, with D possibly matching TRBD2 (6 bases). V was pared by 6 bases and J by 4 bases, with 17 bases between. The CDR3 sequence is 15 residues long. In DNA, the CDR3 is TGTGCCAGCAGGTATAGCGGCGAGGTCCCAGATACGCAGTATTTT. Encoded protein: CASRYSGEVPDTQYF.

The chain recombines TRBV6-2 or TRBV6-3 with TRBJ2-7; D remains ambiguous. This CDR3 comprises 16 residues. V was shortened by 0 bases and J by 3 bases, with 15 bases between the two germline ends. Germline CDR1 reads MNHEY; CDR2 reads SVGEGT. CDR3 nucleotide sequence: TGTGCCAGCAGTTACTCGACACGCAACTCGATCTACGAGCAGTACTTC. This codes for CASSYSTRNSIYEQYF.